The 30 T cell receptor beta chains below all came from one sample that was sequenced in a study of blood T cell repertoires in COVID-19. This table comes from immunoSEQ multiplex PCR, and its TCRdb copy is limited to in-frame clones, with some not included. The sample lists a few hundred thousand clones; around 84% were seen once. Material for sequencing was PBMCs or T cells enriched from blood (not recorded which). Receptor source: a woman aged 45-59 years who had been exposed to COVID-19.

The chain couples TRBV27 to TRBJ2-7; 7 bases are shared with TRBD1. This CDR3 region has 13 residues. Looked up from germline, CDR1 is MNHEY and CDR2 is SMNVEV (reference sequence). Trimming took 5 bases from V and 6 from J; bases not matched to a gene: 7. CDR3 DNA: TGTGCCAGCAGTATCTCGACAGGGTCCGAGCAGTACTTC. It encodes CASSISTGSEQYF.

V and J are TRBV4-1 and TRBJ2-7; 9 positions match TRBD1. V lost 1 base and J lost 3; bases outside the gene matches: 10. The CDR3 consists of 17 residues. CDR1 and CDR2 from the germline V gene are MGHRA and YSYEKL. The CDR3 region is CASSQVGFRGQGYEQYF. The CDR3 region has the DNA TGCGCCAGCAGCCAAGTCGGGTTTCGGGGACAGGGCTACGAGCAGTACTTC.

CDR3 amino acids: CASSHILGGRAQETQYF. Here the CDR3 DNA reads TGTGCCAGCAGTCACATTTTAGGGGGCAGGGCCCAAGAGACCCAGTACTTC. The rearrangement links TRBV27 to TRBJ2-5; TRBD1 aligns across 7 bases. Germline-derived CDR1 and CDR2 are MNHEY and SMNVEV (reference sequence). The CDR3 spans 17 residues. V shed 5 bases and J 1 base; nucleotides not matched to a gene: 13.

This chain uses TRBV29-1 with TRBJ1-3; tentatively, D is TRBD1 (6 bases). The V gene's germline CDR1 is SQVTM and CDR2 ANQGSEA. V lost 6 bases and J lost 0, with 15 bases in between. The CDR3 has 15 residues. The CDR3 nucleotides read TGCAGCGTCCAAAAACAGGACAGCTCTGGAAACACCATATATTTT. Translated, it gives CSVQKQDSSGNTIYF.

This sequence joins TRBV5-4 and TRBJ2-2; 8 bases fit TRBD2. Germline values: CDR1 SGHNT, CDR2 YYREEE (reference sequence). CDR3 length equals 15 residues. J was trimmed by 1 base and V by 4 bases; bases with no gene match: 3. CDR3 sequence (DNA): TGTGCCAGCAGCAAAGGGACTAGGAACACCGGGGAGCTGTTTTTT. Translated, it gives CASSKGTRNTGELFF.

The genes are TRBV19 and TRBJ1-3; D call uncertain. CDR3 length: 17 residues. V lost 3 bases, J lost 4 bases, and 19 bases lay in between. From germline, CDR1 is LNHDA and CDR2 SQIVND (reference sequence). Here the CDR3 reads CASSIRGVLGDGNTIYF. The CDR3 bases are TGTGCCAGTAGTATTCGGGGAGTCTTAGGCGACGGAAACACCATATATTTT.

The sample holds one count of this clone. CDR3 in amino acids: CASSEGVGRPYEQYF. CDR3 coding DNA: TGTGCCAGCAGCGAGGGGGTGGGCCGTCCCTACGAGCAGTACTTC. This rearrangement joins TRBV9 to TRBJ2-7; a weak D match, TRBD1 (6 bases). V lost 3 bases and J 2 bases, leaving 15 bases between the germline ends. The CDR3 runs to 15 residues. Germline V gene sequence: CDR1 SGDLS, CDR2 YYNGEE.

The chain carries TRBV24-1 and TRBJ2-1; 10 bases are a match to TRBD1. CDR3 length equals 16 residues. Germline trimming cut 4 bases from V and 7 bases from J; bases unmatched to any gene: 9. Germline V gene lookup returns CDR1 KGHDR and CDR2 SFDVKD. This chain's CDR3 is CATSDPGTGVWNEQFF. CDR3 in DNA: TGTGCCACCAGTGACCCCGGGACAGGGGTTTGGAATGAGCAGTTCTTC.

The chain combines TRBV28 with TRBJ1-1; a weak D match, TRBD1 (5 bases). Germline CDR1 and CDR2: MDHEN and SYDVKM. CDR3 length: 15 residues. The ends were cut back, 5 bases at V and 11 bases at J, with 24 bases in the middle. The CDR3 reads CASSPQKNPTGVAFF. CDR3 sequence (DNA): TGTGCCAGCAGTCCCCAAAAGAATCCAACGGGGGTCGCTTTCTTT.

This chain links TRBV5-1 with TRBJ2-5; D is possibly TRBD1 (5 bases). The CDR3 is 14 amino acids. The V gene's germline CDR1 is SGHRS and CDR2 YFSETQ. The V end was cut by 5 bases, the J end by 5 bases, with 16 bases between. The CDR3 DNA follows: TGCGCCAGCAGACTAACAGGCGTCACGGAGACCCAGTACTTC. Translating it yields CASRLTGVTETQYF.

This clone has more than one count but fewer than ten. The rearrangement links TRBV19 to TRBJ1-1; D might be TRBD1 (6 bases). Per the germline V gene, CDR1 is LNHDA and CDR2 is SQIVND (reference sequence). The CDR3 extends over 12 amino acids. V gave up 5 bases and J gave up 8 bases, with 12 bases separating them. CDR3: CASSPPDREAFF. The CDR3 DNA reads as TGTGCCAGTAGTCCCCCGGACAGAGAAGCTTTCTTT.

This chain uses TRBV27 with TRBJ1-5; D is uncertain. The germline V gene encodes CDR1 MNHEY and CDR2 SMNVEV (reference sequence). This CDR3 has 17 amino acids. Trimming removed 0 bases from V and 4 bases from J, with 16 bases in between. In nucleotides, the CDR3 is TGTGCCAGCAGTTTATCGGGCCCAGACGGATCGAATCAGCCCCAGCATTTT. Encoded protein: CASSLSGPDGSNQPQHF.

This clone occurred once. The chain combines TRBV5-4 with TRBJ1-1, with D maybe TRBD1 (5 bases). The germline gives CDR1 SGHNT, CDR2 YYREEE (reference sequence). Deletions cut 2 bases from V and 4 bases from J, with 9 bases between. This CDR3 is 13 amino acids long. CDR3 coding DNA: TGTGCCAGCAGCTTCGTCGGGGGCACTGAAGCTTTCTTT. It yields the protein CASSFVGGTEAFF.

The chain couples TRBV12-3 or TRBV12-4 to TRBJ1-1; D is unclear. V gave up 5 bases and J gave up 4 bases, with 11 bases separating them. The CDR3 length is 13 residues. CDR3 bases: TGTGCCAGCAGTCCAGGACTAGGCACTGAAGCTTTCTTT. Translating gives CASSPGLGTEAFF.

Here the CDR3 reads CASSLSGGDKNIQYF. CDR3 in DNA: TGTGCCAGCTCCCTAAGCGGGGGAGACAAAAACATTCAGTACTTC. V gene TRBV18 combines with J gene TRBJ2-4; 8 bases map to TRBD2. Germline values: CDR1 KGHSH, CDR2 LQKENI. V gave up 6 bases and J gave up 3 bases; unmatched junction bases: 7. The CDR3 extends over 15 amino acids.

The chain employs TRBV3-1 (or the pseudogene TRBV3-2) and TRBJ2-3, with TRBD2 matching over 10 bases. CDR1 and CDR2 from the germline V gene are LGHDT and YNNKEL (reference sequence). This CDR3 has 14 amino acids. The V and J ends lost 4 bases and 10 bases, in that order; junction bases with no gene match: 8. CDR3 sequence: CASSLTSGATSQYF. CDR3 bases: TGTGCCAGCAGCCTTACTAGCGGGGCCACCTCGCAGTATTTT.

The CDR3 DNA reads as TGTGCCAGCAGTCCGCCTCTCATGACTAGCGGGTTCTACAATGAGCAGTTCTTC. It is translated as CASSPPLMTSGFYNEQFF. The rearrangement joins TRBV27 to TRBJ2-1; 10 bases are shared with TRBD2. The CDR3 extends over 18 amino acids. Germline V gene lookup returns CDR1 MNHEY and CDR2 SMNVEV (reference sequence). V shed 5 bases, J shed 3 bases, and the junction held 13 bases outside the gene matches.

The rearrangement joins TRBV27 to TRBJ1-2, with 8 bases fitting TRBD1. CDR1 MNHEY and CDR2 SMNVEV come from the germline V gene (reference sequence). Germline trimming cut 6 bases from V and 6 bases from J; bases unmatched to any gene: 9. This CDR3 is 14 amino acids long. CDR3 in amino acids: CASRPTGERHGYTF. In DNA, the CDR3 is TGTGCCAGCAGGCCGACAGGGGAACGCCATGGCTACACCTTC.

This clone was found once. The chain couples TRBV7-2 to TRBJ2-7, with D possibly TRBD1 on 7 matching bases. This CDR3 comprises 13 residues. Trimming took 6 bases from V and 4 from J, leaving 13 bases between them. CDR1 and CDR2 from the germline V gene are SGHTA and FQGNSA. The CDR3 sequence is CASSSGGKYEQYF. The CDR3 DNA sequence: TGTGCCAGCAGTTCAGGGGGGAAATACGAGCAGTACTTC.

This clone was counted a single time. This sequence joins TRBV5-1 and TRBJ2-3, with TRBD2 identical over 8 bases. V lost 4 bases and J lost 4; bases outside the gene matches: 14. Germline assignment: CDR1 SGHRS and CDR2 YFSETQ. The CDR3 runs 17 residues. The chain's CDR3 is CASSLAVGAGGADTQYF. CDR3 DNA: TGCGCCAGCAGCCTAGCTGTGGGGGCGGGAGGTGCAGATACGCAGTATTTT.

This clone was seen once. V usage is TRBV7-8 and J usage is TRBJ2-3; the D is unclear. This CDR3 comprises 12 residues. Trimming cost V 4 bases and J 7 bases, with 9 bases left between them. The V gene's germline CDR1 is SGHVS and CDR2 FQNEAQ. CDR3 nucleotide sequence: TGTGCCAGCAGCTCTATTCTCAATACGCAGTATTTT. Its protein is CASSSILNTQYF.

Only a few counts were recorded for this clone. The chain uses TRBV19 and TRBJ2-5; 11 bases map to TRBD2. V shed 8 bases, J shed 5 bases, and the junction held 7 bases outside the gene matches. Germline V gene lookup returns CDR1 LNHDA and CDR2 SQIVND (reference sequence). The CDR3 is 14 residues long. The CDR3 DNA reads as TGTGCCAGTGGTGGGACTAGCGGATCGGAGACCCAGTACTTC. This encodes CASGGTSGSETQYF.

V is TRBV7-2 and J is TRBJ2-1, with 9 nucleotides matching TRBD2. CDR3 length equals 17 residues. V shed 3 bases, J shed 0 bases, and the junction held 6 bases outside the gene matches. Germline V CDR1 and CDR2: SGHTA, FQGNSA. Here the CDR3 DNA reads TGTGCCAGCAGCTTTGGCGGGGGGGCCTACTCCTACAATGAGCAGTTCTTC. It codes for CASSFGGGAYSYNEQFF.

The CDR3 sequence: CASSQVSGGYEAFF. CDR3 nucleotides: TGTGCCAGCAGCCAAGTCAGCGGGGGCTACGAAGCTTTCTTT. V and J are TRBV3-1 (or the pseudogene TRBV3-2) and TRBJ1-1; tentative D call: TRBD1 (6 bases). Trimming stripped 1 base from V and 8 bases from J, with 14 bases between. CDR3 length: 14 amino acids. From germline, CDR1 is LGHDT and CDR2 YNNKEL (reference sequence).

J is TRBJ2-1 and V is TRBV10-2; 10 bases agree with TRBD2. CDR1 and CDR2 from the germline V gene are WSHSY and SAAADI. The CDR3 spans 14 residues. V dropped 4 bases and J dropped 6; count of bases not matched to a gene: 3. The CDR3, as DNA: TGCGCCAGCAGTGTAACTAGCGGGGTCAATGAGCAGTTCTTC. Translating gives CASSVTSGVNEQFF.

The J gene is TRBJ2-7, the V gene TRBV19, with 8 bases matching TRBD1. Germline trimming cut 10 bases from V and 5 bases from J; bases unmatched to any gene: 16. CDR3 length: 15 residues. Germline loops: CDR1 LNHDA, CDR2 SQIVND (reference sequence). CDR3 coding DNA: TGTGCCACGAAAAGGTCCCGACAGGGGACGGACGAGCAGTACTTC. Protein: CATKRSRQGTDEQYF.

This chain connects TRBV28 to TRBJ2-1; tentative D call: TRBD2 (5 bases). The V gene lost 3 bases and the J gene lost 0 bases, with 12 bases spanning the gap. The CDR3 is 16 residues long. Germline CDR1 reads MDHEN; CDR2 reads SYDVKM. The CDR3 loop is CASSLGRGSSYNEQFF. In DNA, the CDR3 is TGTGCCAGCAGTTTGGGTCGGGGTAGCTCCTACAATGAGCAGTTCTTC.

The chain is built from TRBV5-1 and TRBJ1-3; D remains ambiguous. This CDR3 has 15 amino acids. Germline CDR1 reads SGHRS; CDR2 reads YFSETQ. V dropped 2 bases and J dropped 0 bases, with 9 bases sitting between them. The CDR3 reads CASSFGPYSGNTIYF. For the CDR3, the DNA is TGCGCCAGCAGCTTTGGGCCTTACTCTGGAAACACCATATATTTT.

The gene calls are TRBV9 and TRBJ1-2; possibly TRBD1 for D (5 bases). The V gene lost 2 bases and the J gene lost 5 bases, with 16 bases spanning the gap. Germline values: CDR1 SGDLS, CDR2 YYNGEE. CDR3 length: 15 amino acids. The CDR3 protein is CASSVGRGRGYGYTF. The CDR3, as DNA: TGTGCCAGCAGCGTGGGGCGGGGGAGAGGGTATGGCTACACCTTC.

In its sample, this clone was seen once. The chain recombines TRBV12-3 or TRBV12-4 with TRBJ1-6; D remains unclear. The V end was cut by 6 bases, the J end by 8 bases, with 11 bases between. CDR3 size: 13 residues. The CDR3 DNA follows: TGTGCCAGCAGCCTTCCGCCAGATTCACCCCTCCACTTT. It translates to CASSLPPDSPLHF.